This T cell receptor beta chain is from a study of cytomegalovirus exposure and HLA in healthy donors. About the study: Out of 150 million to 200 million T cells, an earlier analysis found about 100 million unique TCR beta sequences in total.

The PCR ran on 60 Vbeta and 13 Jbeta primers. Some clones are missing from TCRdb's copy, which holds only in-frame ones; the method was immunoSEQ multiplex PCR. This sample has 80,000 or so clones, with over 60% found just once. CDR1 MDHEN and CDR2 SYDVKM come from the germline V gene. The CDR3 covers 16 residues. V lost 3 bases to trimming and J lost 4 bases; unmatched junction nucleotides: 9. Material for sequencing was PBMCs. The sequence was collected from a man aged 35 to 55 in good health and CMV-seronegative. The chain combines TRBV28 with TRBJ1-2, with TRBD1 identical over 9 bases. CDR3 DNA sequence: TGTGCCAGCAGTTTCCCTCGTGGACAGGGGATCTATGGCTACACCTTC. Translation: CASSFPRGQGIYGYTF.